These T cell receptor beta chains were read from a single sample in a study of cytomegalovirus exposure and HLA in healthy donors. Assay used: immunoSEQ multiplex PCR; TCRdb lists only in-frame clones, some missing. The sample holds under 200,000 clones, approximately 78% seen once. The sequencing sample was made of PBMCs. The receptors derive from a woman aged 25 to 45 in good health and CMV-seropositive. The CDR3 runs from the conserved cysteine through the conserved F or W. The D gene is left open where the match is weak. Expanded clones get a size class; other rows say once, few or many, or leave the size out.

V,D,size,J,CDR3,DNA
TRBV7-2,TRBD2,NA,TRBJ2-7,CASSLPFSGAVYEQYF,TGTGCCAGCAGTCTACCGTTTAGCGGGGCAGTCTACGAGCAGTACTTC
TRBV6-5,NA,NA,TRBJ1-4,CASSKDWATNEKLFF,TGTGCCAGCAGTAAGGACTGGGCAACTAATGAAAAACTGTTTTTT
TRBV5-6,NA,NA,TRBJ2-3,CASSLLRTGGTDTQYF,TGTGCCAGCAGCTTGCTCAGAACGGGTGGGACAGATACGCAGTATTTT
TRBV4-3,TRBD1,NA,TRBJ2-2,CASSQAGTGSIAGELFF,TGCGCCAGCAGCCAGGCCGGGACAGGGAGTATTGCCGGGGAGCTGTTTTTT
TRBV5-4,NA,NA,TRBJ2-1,CASSPSGTYNEQFF,TGTGCCAGCAGCCCTTCAGGGACCTACAATGAGCAGTTCTTC
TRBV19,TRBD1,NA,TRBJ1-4,CASSVGQVPNEKLFF,TGTGCCAGTAGTGTCGGACAGGTTCCAAATGAAAAACTGTTTTTT
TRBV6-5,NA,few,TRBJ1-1,CASSYVQTNTEAFF,TGTGCCAGCAGTTACGTACAGACAAACACTGAAGCTTTCTTT
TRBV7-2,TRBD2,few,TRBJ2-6,CASSLGSGGAAGANVLTF,TGTGCCAGCAGCTTAGGTAGCGGGGGAGCTGCTGGGGCCAACGTCCTGACTTTC
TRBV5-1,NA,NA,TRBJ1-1,CASRPMPRGLNTEAFF,TGCGCCAGCAGACCCATGCCAAGGGGCTTGAACACTGAAGCTTTCTTT
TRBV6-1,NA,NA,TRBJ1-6,CASSYGPDNSPLHF,TGTGCCAGCAGTTATGGGCCCGATAATTCACCCCTCCACTTT
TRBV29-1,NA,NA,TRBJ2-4,CSVETGSKNIQYF,TGCAGCGTTGAAACGGGGTCAAAAAACATTCAGTACTTC
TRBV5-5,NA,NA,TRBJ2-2,CASSLARGGHTGELFF,TGTGCCAGCAGCTTGGCCCGGGGTGGGCACACCGGGGAGCTGTTTTTT
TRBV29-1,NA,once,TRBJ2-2,CSVVRGTLNTGELFF,TGCAGCGTTGTAAGGGGGACATTGAACACCGGGGAGCTGTTTTTT
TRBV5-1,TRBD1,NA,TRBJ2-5,CASSFQQGALTQYF,TGCGCCAGCAGCTTCCAGCAGGGGGCACTGACCCAGTACTTC
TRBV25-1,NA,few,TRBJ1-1,CASSEWARGGTEAFF,TGTGCCAGCAGTGAATGGGCCAGAGGGGGCACTGAAGCTTTCTTT
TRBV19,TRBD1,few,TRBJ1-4,CASSIEPTGREKLFF,TGTGCCAGTAGTATAGAACCGACAGGGAGGGAAAAACTGTTTTTT
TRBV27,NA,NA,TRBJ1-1,CASSFIGTEAFF,TGTGCCAGCAGTTTTATCGGGACTGAAGCTTTCTTT
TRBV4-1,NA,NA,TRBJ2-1,CASSQGRVISYNEQFF,TGCGCCAGCAGCCAAGGCAGGGTAATTTCCTACAATGAGCAGTTCTTC
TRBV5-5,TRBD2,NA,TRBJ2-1,CASSLSGGLSSYNEQFF,TGTGCCAGCAGCTTAAGCGGGGGGCTAAGCTCCTACAATGAGCAGTTCTTC
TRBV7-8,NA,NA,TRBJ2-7,CASSLGGYSYEQYF,TGTGCCAGCAGCTTAGGAGGGTACTCCTACGAGCAGTACTTC
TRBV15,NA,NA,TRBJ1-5,CATSREDSLQPQHF,TGTGCCACCAGCAGAGAGGATAGCCTGCAGCCCCAGCATTTT
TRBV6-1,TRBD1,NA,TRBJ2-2,CASSEGTGAGELFF,TGTGCCAGCAGTGAAGGGACAGGGGCCGGGGAGCTGTTTTTT
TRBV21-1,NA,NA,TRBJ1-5,CASSLTGVYSNQPQHF,TGTGCCAGCAGCCTGACAGGGGTCTATAGCAATCAGCCCCAGCATTTT
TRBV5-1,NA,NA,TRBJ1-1,CASSLGVYTEAFF,TGCGCCAGCAGCTTGGGAGTTTACACTGAAGCTTTCTTT
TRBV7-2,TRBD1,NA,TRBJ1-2,CASSPGTGYGYTF,TGTGCCAGCAGCCCCGGGACAGGATATGGCTACACCTTC
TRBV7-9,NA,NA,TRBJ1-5,CASSRQVNQPQHF,TGTGCCAGCAGCAGACAGGTCAATCAGCCCCAGCATTTT
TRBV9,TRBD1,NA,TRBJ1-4,CASSEGTVNEKLFF,TGTGCCAGCAGCGAGGGGACAGTTAATGAAAAACTGTTTTTT
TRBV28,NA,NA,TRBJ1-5,CASSFGIAQHF,TGTGCCAGCAGTTTCGGTATAGCCCAGCATTTT